This TCR beta chain came from a study of OX40 agonist ivuxolimab in advanced cancers. Using immunoSEQ multiplex PCR, the repertoire was profiled, and TCRdb retains in-frame clones only, with some absent. Of more than 10,000 clones in the sample, 84% are singletons; the top ten hold approximately 8.3%. The origin of this receptor is an adult with an advanced solid tumor such as melanoma, head and neck, liver or kidney cancer. The sequenced sample was CD4+ or CD8+ T cells sorted from blood, obtained in a trial of the OX40 agonist ivuxolimab.

This CDR3 is CASSRRGMSYNEQFF. In DNA, the CDR3 is TGTGCCAGCTCACGGCGGGGGATGTCCTACAATGAGCAGTTCTTC. This chain joins TRBV18 and TRBJ2-1, with 7 bases lining up with TRBD2. The J segment lost 1 base and the V segment lost 4 bases, leaving 4 bases of the junction unmatched. Germline V CDR1 and CDR2: KGHSH, LQKENI. The CDR3 extends over 15 amino acids. Based on the CDR3 plus reference TRBV18 and TRBJ2-1, the full variable domain is NAGVMQNPRHLVRRRGQEARLRCSPMKGHSHVYWYRQLPEEGLKFMVYLQKENIIDESGMPKERFSAEFPKEGPSILRIQQVVRGDSAAYFCASSRRGMSYNEQFFGPGTRLTVL.